What follows are 32 T cell receptor beta chains derived from one specimen sequenced in a study of neoadjuvant anti-PD-1 for oral cavity cancer. Sequencing used immunoSEQ multiplex PCR; TCRdb keeps in-frame clones, though not all of them. The sample has approximately 30,000 clones, roughly 85% seen once. As to time point: after neoadjuvant nivolumab, at surgical resection. This specimen was PBMCs, taken after nivolumab (anti-PD-1) treatment. The receptor source for this set is a person between 35 and 79 years old with oral cavity squamous cell carcinoma.

V is TRBV10-3 and J is TRBJ1-3; TRBD1 matches at 7 bases. CDR1 ENHRY and CDR2 SYGVKD come from the germline V gene. With V trimmed by 4 bases and J by 7 bases, 13 bases remained unmatched. The CDR3 contains 16 residues. The CDR3 sequence: CAISGDSALYRNTIYF. The DNA of the CDR3 is TGTGCCATCAGTGGGGACAGTGCCCTCTATAGGAACACCATATATTTT.

The chain joins TRBV7-2 to TRBJ2-5, with 10 positions matching TRBD1. Germline lookup yields CDR1 SGHTA and CDR2 FQGNSA. J was trimmed by 4 bases and V by 4 bases; bases with no gene match: 3. CDR3 length equals 14 residues. The CDR3 DNA reads as TGTGCCAGCAGCTCGGGACAGGGGTCAGAGACCCAGTACTTC. Translating it yields CASSSGQGSETQYF.

This chain links TRBV5-4 with TRBJ1-6, with D maybe TRBD1 (5 bases). Trimming pared 2 bases from V and 4 bases from J, leaving 7 bases between. Per germline, CDR1 SGHNT and CDR2 YYREEE (reference sequence). This CDR3 is 14 amino acids long. The DNA of the CDR3 is TGTGCCAGCAGCTTCGGACAATATAATTCACCCCTCCACTTT. Protein product: CASSFGQYNSPLHF.

This chain joins TRBV7-2 and TRBJ1-2, with TRBD1 as a possible D gene (5 bases). The CDR3 totals 16 residues. Germline V gene data show CDR1 as SGHTA and CDR2 as FQGNSA. V gave up 1 base and J gave up 4 bases, with 16 bases separating them. The CDR3 region is CASSLGGAGIGYGYTF. CDR3 in DNA: TGTGCCAGCAGCTTAGGTGGGGCAGGGATCGGCTATGGCTACACCTTC. The full variable domain, with the rest looked up from reference TRBV7-2 and TRBJ1-2, is GAGVSQSPSNKVTEKGKDVELRCDPISGHTALYWYRQSLGQGLEFLIYFQGNSAPDKSGLPSDRFSAERTGGSVSTLTIQRTQQEDSAVYLCASSLGGAGIGYGYTFGSGTRLTVV.

V usage is TRBV9 and J usage is TRBJ1-3; 12 nucleotides line up with TRBD1. V trimming: 0 bases; J trimming: 1 base; junction bases outside the gene matches: 8. The CDR3 totals 19 residues. Germline-derived CDR1 and CDR2 are SGDLS and YYNGEE. The CDR3 nucleotides read TGTGCCAGCAGCGTAGTTGGGCTGGGACAGGGGGCTTCTGGAAACACCATATATTTT. As protein: CASSVVGLGQGASGNTIYF.

This chain joins TRBV19 and TRBJ2-7; the match to TRBD2 covers 8 bases. V lost 6 bases, J lost 2 bases, and 6 bases stayed unmatched. The germline gives CDR1 LNHDA, CDR2 SQIVND (reference sequence). The CDR3 totals 14 residues. CDR3 bases: TGTGCCAGTAGGCCGGGGGGGGGAGCCTACGAGCAGTACTTC. This gives the protein CASRPGGGAYEQYF.

This chain uses TRBV6-1 with TRBJ1-3; the D gene is possibly TRBD1 (5 bases). The V end was cut by 10 bases, the J end by 4 bases, with 17 bases between. In germline, CDR1 is MNHNS, CDR2 SASEGT. The CDR3 spans 14 residues. CDR3 sequence: CAISPWGRGNTIYF. The CDR3 DNA reads as TGTGCCATATCCCCTTGGGGCAGGGGAAACACCATATATTTT.

The rearrangement joins TRBV5-6 to TRBJ2-1; tentative D call: TRBD1 (5 bases). The CDR3 covers 12 residues. Between the trimmed V and J ends, which lost 4 bases and 10 bases, there was a span of 12 bases. CDR1 and CDR2 (germline): SGHDT, YYEEEE. CDR3 protein: CASSLGHGEQFF. CDR3 DNA: TGTGCCAGCAGCCTCGGACATGGCGAGCAGTTCTTC.

This sequence joins TRBV27 and TRBJ1-3, with 8 positions matching TRBD1. CDR3 length: 16 residues. Germline assignment: CDR1 MNHEY and CDR2 SMNVEV (reference sequence). Germline trimming cut 4 bases from V and 3 bases from J; bases unmatched to any gene: 8. As DNA, the CDR3 is TGTGCCAGCAGTTCGTCTCCAGGGGGCTTTGGAAACACCATATATTTT. Its protein is CASSSSPGGFGNTIYF.

This clone appeared a single time. The chain carries TRBV6-4 and TRBJ2-3; D might be TRBD2 (5 bases). The V gene's germline CDR1 is MRHNA and CDR2 SNTAGT. Trimming took 6 bases from V and 3 from J, leaving 16 bases between them. This CDR3 spans 15 amino acids. CDR3 sequence (DNA): TGTGCCAGCAGCCGGGGTACATACTCGACAGATACGCAGTATTTT. It is translated as CASSRGTYSTDTQYF.

The chain couples TRBV5-1 to TRBJ2-2, with a weak D call TRBD1 (5 bases). Between the trimmed V and J ends, which lost 5 bases and 4 bases, there was a span of 9 bases. Germline loops: CDR1 SGHRS, CDR2 YFSETQ. The CDR3 contains 13 residues. Written as DNA, the CDR3 is TGCGCCAGCAGTCAGGGATCCACCGGGGAGCTGTTTTTT. Protein sequence: CASSQGSTGELFF.

The gene calls are TRBV10-2 and TRBJ1-6; D may be TRBD1 (5 bases). The ends were cut back, 0 bases at V and 9 bases at J, with 6 bases in the middle. Germline V gene lookup returns CDR1 WSHSY and CDR2 SAAADI. The CDR3 is 13 amino acids. CDR3 sequence (DNA): TGCGCCAGCAGTGAGTCGAGGGGTTCACCCCTCCACTTT. As protein: CASSESRGSPLHF.

This sequence joins TRBV5-1 and TRBJ1-6; unclear D gene. Germline CDR1 reads SGHRS; CDR2 reads YFSETQ. The CDR3 runs to 15 residues. Trimming took 0 bases from V and 10 from J, leaving 14 bases between them. The CDR3 DNA sequence: TGCGCCAGCAGCTTGGGGGAAGGGTTGGCCTCACCCCTCCACTTT. Translating gives CASSLGEGLASPLHF.

This chain joins TRBV6-1 and TRBJ1-1; no clear D. V lost 2 bases to trimming and J lost 7 bases, with 11 bases between them. Per the germline V gene, CDR1 is MNHNS and CDR2 is SASEGT. CDR3 length: 13 residues. The CDR3 reads CASSELIGSEAFF. In DNA, the CDR3 is TGTGCCAGCAGTGAACTAATAGGTAGTGAAGCTTTCTTT.

The V and J genes are TRBV27 and TRBJ2-3, with 10 bases lining up with TRBD2. The CDR3 extends over 13 amino acids. The germline V gene has CDR1 MNHEY and CDR2 SMNVEV (reference sequence). V gave up 8 bases and J gave up 7 bases; unmatched junction bases: 6. CDR3 nucleotides: TGTGCCAGCGGGGCTAGCGGGGGAAATACGCAGTATTTT. It specifies CASGASGGNTQYF.

In DNA, the CDR3 is TGTGCCTGGAGTCCGTTATTAGCAGGGTTTAACTATGGCTACACCTTC. Residues: CAWSPLLAGFNYGYTF. The chain has TRBV30 and TRBJ1-2, with D maybe TRBD1 (5 bases). V was pared by 2 bases and J by 1 base, with 17 bases between. Looked up from germline, CDR1 is GTSNPN and CDR2 is SVGIG (reference sequence). The CDR3 runs to 16 residues. The whole variable domain, filled in from reference TRBV30 and TRBJ1-2, reads SQTIHQWPATLVQPVGSPLSLECTVEGTSNPNLYWYRQAAGRGLQLLFYSVGIGQISSEVPQNLSASRPQDRQFILSSKKLLLSDSGFYLCAWSPLLAGFNYGYTFGSGTRLTVV.

This clone was observed once. The chain uses TRBV11-2 and TRBJ2-1; 12 bases match TRBD2. After removal of 4 bases from V and 9 bases from J, the junction contained 7 bases not matched to a gene. Germline CDR1 SGHAT, CDR2 FQNNGV. This CDR3 has 15 amino acids. CDR3 DNA sequence: TGTGCCAGCAGCTCCCTAGCGGGGGGGCATAGTGAGCAGTTCTTC. Translating gives CASSSLAGGHSEQFF.

This chain links TRBV19 with TRBJ2-1, with D unresolved. V lost 3 bases and J lost 6, with 15 bases in between. The germline CDR1 and CDR2 sequences are LNHDA and SQIVND (reference sequence). The CDR3 totals 15 residues. CDR3 loop: CASSMEEVPSNEQFF. CDR3 in DNA: TGTGCCAGTAGTATGGAAGAGGTACCATCCAATGAGCAGTTCTTC.

The chain couples TRBV7-8 to TRBJ2-3, with D possibly being TRBD1 (5 bases). CDR3 length: 13 residues. V was cut by 5 bases and J by 8 bases, with 14 bases left in between. CDR1 is SGHVS and CDR2 is FQNEAQ in the germline V gene. The CDR3, as DNA: TGTGCCAGCAGCGGGGTGGGGCCCGGTACGCAGTATTTT. Protein sequence: CASSGVGPGTQYF.

The chain has TRBV4-1 and TRBJ2-6; 10 bases fit TRBD1. The CDR3 is made up of 21 amino acids. The germline V gene encodes CDR1 MGHRA and CDR2 YSYEKL. The V gene end was trimmed by 0 bases and the J gene end by 4 bases; junction bases not matched to a gene: 15. CDR3 DNA sequence: TGCGCCAGCAGCCAAGAATTGCCGGGACAGGGGCGCGGCGGGGGGGCCAACGTCCTGACTTTC. Translating gives CASSQELPGQGRGGGANVLTF.

The J gene is TRBJ2-1, the V gene TRBV7-6, with a weak D call TRBD1 (5 bases). The V gene lost 1 base and the J gene lost 2 bases, with 6 bases spanning the gap. Germline V gene data show CDR1 as SGHVS and CDR2 as FNYEAQ. The CDR3 has 14 residues. The CDR3 sequence is CASSLEGTYNEQFF. In nucleotides, the CDR3 is TGTGCCAGCAGCTTAGAGGGGACCTACAATGAGCAGTTCTTC.

The chain employs TRBV6-6 and TRBJ1-5, with D tentatively TRBD1 (5 bases). V lost 5 bases, J lost 4 bases, and 9 bases lay in between. The CDR3 is made up of 13 amino acids. The germline gives CDR1 MNHNY, CDR2 SVGAGI (reference sequence). CDR3 coding DNA: TGTGCCAGCAGTATGGGGCCTAATCAGCCCCAGCATTTT. Protein sequence: CASSMGPNQPQHF.

The rearrangement joins TRBV6-1 to TRBJ1-5; tentatively, D is TRBD1 (5 bases). CDR3 length: 13 amino acids. V lost 3 bases and J lost 5, with 8 bases in between. CDR1 is MNHNS and CDR2 is SASEGT in the germline V gene. The CDR3 is CASSEGGYQPQHF. The CDR3, as DNA: TGTGCCAGCAGTGAGGGGGGATATCAGCCCCAGCATTTT.

V usage is TRBV29-1 and J usage is TRBJ1-1; D not certain. This CDR3 contains 11 residues. V lost 5 bases to trimming and J lost 3 bases, with 7 bases between them. Germline loops: CDR1 SQVTM, CDR2 ANQGSEA. Written as DNA, the CDR3 is TGCAGCGTTCAAAGGGACACTGAAGCTTTCTTT. It is translated as CSVQRDTEAFF.

The chain combines TRBV2 with TRBJ1-1, with 8 positions matching TRBD1. The CDR3 is 16 amino acids. V trimming: 1 base; J trimming: 9 bases; junction bases outside the gene matches: 13. Germline assignment: CDR1 SNHLY and CDR2 FYNNEI. The CDR3 reads CASSEVRTGSGDKAFF. CDR3 nucleotide sequence: TGTGCCAGCAGTGAAGTCAGGACAGGGTCGGGCGATAAAGCTTTCTTT.

This chain joins TRBV6-4 and TRBJ1-2; D perhaps matches TRBD1 (6 bases). The CDR3 totals 14 residues. CDR1 is MRHNA, CDR2 SNTAGT, per germline. Trimming took off 3 bases at V and 2 bases at J, with 10 bases between the two ends. The CDR3 DNA follows: TGTGCCAGCAGTGAAGGGGGGCCGAACTATGGCTACACCTTC. It yields the protein CASSEGGPNYGYTF.

This rearrangement joins TRBV27 to TRBJ2-2, with D perhaps TRBD1 (5 bases). This CDR3 is 12 amino acids long. The V end lost 7 bases, the J end lost 6 bases, and 9 bases lay between the germline ends. Germline values: CDR1 MNHEY, CDR2 SMNVEV (reference sequence). As DNA, the CDR3 is TGTGCCAGCAAGGGGTCGGCCGGGGAGCTGTTTTTT. Translation: CASKGSAGELFF.

This clone was seen only a few times. V and J are TRBV27 and TRBJ1-4, with D possibly being TRBD1 (6 bases). This CDR3 is 14 amino acids long. The V end was cut by 5 bases, the J end by 4 bases, with 11 bases between. Germline V gene data show CDR1 as MNHEY and CDR2 as SMNVEV (reference sequence). In nucleotides, the CDR3 is TGTGCCAGCAGTCTACGGACAGTTAATGAAAAACTGTTTTTT. Translation: CASSLRTVNEKLFF. Full variable domain (remainder filled in from reference TRBV27 and TRBJ1-4): EAQVTQNPRYLITVTGKKLTVTCSQNMNHEYMSWYRQDPGLGLRQIYYSMNVEVTDKGDVPEGYKVSRKEKRNFPLILESPSPNQTSLYFCASSLRTVNEKLFFGSGTQLSVL.

This chain uses TRBV11-2 with TRBJ2-7; 12 nucleotides agree with TRBD2. Germline CDR1 SGHAT, CDR2 FQNNGV. The J segment lost 4 bases and the V segment lost 1 base, leaving 2 bases of the junction unmatched. The CDR3 is 15 amino acids. As DNA, the CDR3 is TGTGCCAGCAGCTTAGGGACTAGCGGGGCGTACGAGCAGTACTTC. This translates into CASSLGTSGAYEQYF.

This clone was seen only once. The CDR3 spells CASSFSGGTNTQYF. CDR3 in DNA: TGTGCCAGCAGCTTTAGCGGGGGGACAAATACGCAGTATTTT. The chain has TRBV11-2 and TRBJ2-3, with 10 positions matching TRBD2. The V gene end was trimmed by 3 bases and the J gene end by 7 bases; junction bases not matched to a gene: 4. Per germline, CDR1 SGHAT and CDR2 FQNNGV. This CDR3 has 14 amino acids.

This clone has a handful of counts. J is TRBJ2-5 and V is TRBV4-3; tentative D call: TRBD2 (7 bases). Germline V gene lookup returns CDR1 LGHNA and CDR2 YSLEER. The CDR3 covers 15 residues. Trimming cost V 0 bases and J 5 bases, with 13 bases left between them. The chain's CDR3 is CASSQEWGGGETQYF. In DNA, the CDR3 is TGCGCCAGCAGCCAAGAGTGGGGCGGGGGCGAGACCCAGTACTTC.

This chain connects TRBV27 to TRBJ2-7; the D gene is possibly TRBD1 (5 bases). This CDR3 has 16 amino acids. Germline-derived CDR1 and CDR2 are MNHEY and SMNVEV (reference sequence). The germline V and J ends were trimmed by 6 bases and 0 bases, with 18 bases remaining between them. The CDR3 DNA sequence: TGTGCCAGCAGCCCCCTTGGGGCAGCTAGCTCCTACGAGCAGTACTTC. Amino acid sequence: CASSPLGAASSYEQYF.